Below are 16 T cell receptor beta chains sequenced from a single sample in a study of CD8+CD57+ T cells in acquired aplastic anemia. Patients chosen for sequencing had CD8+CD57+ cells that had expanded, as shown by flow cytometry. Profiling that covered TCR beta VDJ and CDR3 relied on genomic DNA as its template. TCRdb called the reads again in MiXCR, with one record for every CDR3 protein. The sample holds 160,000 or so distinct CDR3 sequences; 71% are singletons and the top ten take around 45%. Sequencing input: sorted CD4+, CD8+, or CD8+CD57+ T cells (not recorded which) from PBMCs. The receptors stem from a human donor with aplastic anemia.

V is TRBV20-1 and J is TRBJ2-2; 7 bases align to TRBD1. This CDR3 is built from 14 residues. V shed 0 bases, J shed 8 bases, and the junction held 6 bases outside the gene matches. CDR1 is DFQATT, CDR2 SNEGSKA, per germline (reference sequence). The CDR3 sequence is CSARDPTGNGELFF. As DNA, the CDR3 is TGCAGTGCTAGAGACCCGACAGGGAATGGGGAGCTGTTTTTT.

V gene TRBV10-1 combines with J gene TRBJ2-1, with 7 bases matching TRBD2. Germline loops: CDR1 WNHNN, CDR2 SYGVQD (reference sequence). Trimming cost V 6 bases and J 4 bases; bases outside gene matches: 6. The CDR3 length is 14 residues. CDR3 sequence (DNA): TGCGCCAGCAGAGGGGACTACCAATACAATGAGCAGTTCTTC. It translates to CASRGDYQYNEQFF.

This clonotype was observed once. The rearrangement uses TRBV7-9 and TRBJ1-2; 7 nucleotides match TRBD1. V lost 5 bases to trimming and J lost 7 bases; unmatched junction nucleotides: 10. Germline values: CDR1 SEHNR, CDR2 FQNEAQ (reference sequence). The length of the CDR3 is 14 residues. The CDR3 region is CASSSSDRDSGYTF. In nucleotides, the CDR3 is TGTGCCAGCAGCAGTTCCGACAGGGACTCTGGCTACACCTTC.

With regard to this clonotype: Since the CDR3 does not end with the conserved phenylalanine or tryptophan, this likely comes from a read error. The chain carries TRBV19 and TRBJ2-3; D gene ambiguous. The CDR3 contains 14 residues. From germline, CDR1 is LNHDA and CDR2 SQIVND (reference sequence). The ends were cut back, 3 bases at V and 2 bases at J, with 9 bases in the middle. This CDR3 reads CASSISGSTDTQYL. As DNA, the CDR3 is TGTGCCAGTAGTATCAGTGGATCCACAGATACGCAGTATCTT.

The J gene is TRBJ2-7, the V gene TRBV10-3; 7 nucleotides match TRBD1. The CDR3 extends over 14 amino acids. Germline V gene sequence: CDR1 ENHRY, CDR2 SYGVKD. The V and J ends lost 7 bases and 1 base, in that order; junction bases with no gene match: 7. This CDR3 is CAINGPGQSYEQYF. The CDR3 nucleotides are TGTGCCATCAACGGACCGGGACAGTCCTACGAGCAGTACTTC.

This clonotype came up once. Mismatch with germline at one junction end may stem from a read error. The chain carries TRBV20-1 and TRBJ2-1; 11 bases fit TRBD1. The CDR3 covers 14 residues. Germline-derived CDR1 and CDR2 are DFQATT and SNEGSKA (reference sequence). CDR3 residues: CGARDGTGGNEQFF. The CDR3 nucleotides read TGCGGTGCTAGAGATGGGACAGGGGGCAATGAGCAGTTCTTC.

CDR3 sequence reads: CASSPDRVLYEQYF. The CDR3 DNA reads as TGTGCCAGCAGCCCCGACAGGGTGCTCTACGAGCAGTACTTC. The chain has TRBV7-2 and TRBJ2-7, with 7 positions matching TRBD1. Germline assignment: CDR1 SGHTA and CDR2 FQGNSA. With V trimmed by 5 bases and J by 3 bases, 7 bases remained unmatched. This CDR3 is built from 14 residues.

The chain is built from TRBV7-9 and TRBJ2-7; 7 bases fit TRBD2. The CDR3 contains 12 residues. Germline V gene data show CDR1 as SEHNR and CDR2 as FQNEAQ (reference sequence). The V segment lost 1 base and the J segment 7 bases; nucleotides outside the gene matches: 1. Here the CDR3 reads CASSLGRGEQYF. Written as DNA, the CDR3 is TGTGCCAGCAGCTTAGGGCGGGGGGAGCAGTACTTC.

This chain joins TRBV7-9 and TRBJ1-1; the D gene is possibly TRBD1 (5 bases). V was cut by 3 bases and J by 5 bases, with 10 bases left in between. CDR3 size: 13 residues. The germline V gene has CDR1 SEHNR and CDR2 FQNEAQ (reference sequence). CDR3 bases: TGTGCCAGCAGCTTTAGAGGGGAAACTGAAGCTTTCTTT. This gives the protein CASSFRGETEAFF.

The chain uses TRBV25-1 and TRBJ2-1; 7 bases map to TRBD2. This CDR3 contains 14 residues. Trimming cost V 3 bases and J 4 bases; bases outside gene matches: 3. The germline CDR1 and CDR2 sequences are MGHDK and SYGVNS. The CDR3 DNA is TGTGCCAGCAGTGATGGGGGGGGTTACAATGAGCAGTTCTTC. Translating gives CASSDGGGYNEQFF.

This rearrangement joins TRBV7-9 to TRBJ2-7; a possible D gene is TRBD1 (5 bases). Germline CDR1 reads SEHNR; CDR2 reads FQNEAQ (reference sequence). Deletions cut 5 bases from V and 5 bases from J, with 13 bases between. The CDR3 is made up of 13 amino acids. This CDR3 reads CASSPPATDEQYF. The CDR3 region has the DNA TGTGCCAGCAGCCCTCCAGCGACAGACGAGCAGTACTTC.

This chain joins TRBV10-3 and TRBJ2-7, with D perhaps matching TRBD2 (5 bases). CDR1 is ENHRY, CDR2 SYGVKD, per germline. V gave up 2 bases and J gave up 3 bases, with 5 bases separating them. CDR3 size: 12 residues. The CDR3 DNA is TGTGCCATCAGTGAGGGAGGCTACGAGCAGTACTTC. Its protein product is CAISEGGYEQYF.

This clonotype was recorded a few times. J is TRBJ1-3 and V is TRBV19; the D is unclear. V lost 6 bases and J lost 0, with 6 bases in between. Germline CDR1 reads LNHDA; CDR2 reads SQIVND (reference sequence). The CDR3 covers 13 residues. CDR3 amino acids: CASSDSSGNTIYF. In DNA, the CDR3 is TGTGCCAGTAGCGACTCCTCTGGAAACACCATATATTTT.

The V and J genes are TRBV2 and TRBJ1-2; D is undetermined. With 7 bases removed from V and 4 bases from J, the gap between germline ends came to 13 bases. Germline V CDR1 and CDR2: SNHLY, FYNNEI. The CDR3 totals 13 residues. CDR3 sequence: CASTEIRAYGYTF. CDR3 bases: TGTGCCAGCACCGAGATCCGGGCCTATGGCTACACCTTC. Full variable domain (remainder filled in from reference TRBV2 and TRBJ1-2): EPEVTQTPSHQVTQMGQEVILRCVPISNHLYFYWYRQILGQKVEFLVSFYNNEISEKSEIFDDQFSVERPDGSNFTLKIRSTKLEDSAMYFCASTEIRAYGYTFGSGTRLTVV.

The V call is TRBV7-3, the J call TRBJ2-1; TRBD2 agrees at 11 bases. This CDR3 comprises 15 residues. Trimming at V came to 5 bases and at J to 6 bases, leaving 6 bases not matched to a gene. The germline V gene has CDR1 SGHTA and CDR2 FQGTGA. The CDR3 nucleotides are TGTGCCAGCAGCGTACTAGCGGGGGCAACCAATGAGCAGTTCTTC. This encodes CASSVLAGATNEQFF. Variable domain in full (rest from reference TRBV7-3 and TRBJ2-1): GAGVSQTPSNKVTEKGKYVELRCDPISGHTALYWYRQSLGQGPEFLIYFQGTGAADDSGLPNDRFFAVRPEGSVSTLKIQRTERGDSAVYLCASSVLAGATNEQFFGPGTRLTVL.

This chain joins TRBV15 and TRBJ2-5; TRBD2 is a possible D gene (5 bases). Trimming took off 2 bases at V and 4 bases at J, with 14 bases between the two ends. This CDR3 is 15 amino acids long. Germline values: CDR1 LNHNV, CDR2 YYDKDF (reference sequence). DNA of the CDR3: TGTGCCACCAGCAGAACCCGGGGAGTACGAGAGACCCAGTACTTC. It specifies CATSRTRGVRETQYF.